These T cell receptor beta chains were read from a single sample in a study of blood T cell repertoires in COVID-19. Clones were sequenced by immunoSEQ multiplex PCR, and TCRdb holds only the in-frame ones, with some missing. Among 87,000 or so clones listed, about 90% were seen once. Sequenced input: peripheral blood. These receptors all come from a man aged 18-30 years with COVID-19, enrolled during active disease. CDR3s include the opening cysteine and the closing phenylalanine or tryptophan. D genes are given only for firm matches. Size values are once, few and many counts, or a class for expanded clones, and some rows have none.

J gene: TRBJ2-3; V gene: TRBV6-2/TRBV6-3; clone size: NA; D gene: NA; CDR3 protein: CASSYGRTSTDTQYF; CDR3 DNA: TGTGCCAGCAGTTACGGGAGGACCAGCACAGATACGCAGTATTTT
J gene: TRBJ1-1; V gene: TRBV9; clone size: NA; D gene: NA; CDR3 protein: CASSPSGQTEAFF; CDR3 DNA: TGTGCCAGCAGCCCTTCCGGACAGACCGAAGCTTTCTTT
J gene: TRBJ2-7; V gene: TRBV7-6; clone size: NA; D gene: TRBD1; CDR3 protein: CASSLVQGETPYEQYF; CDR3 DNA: TGTGCCAGCAGCTTAGTTCAGGGGGAAACTCCCTACGAGCAGTACTTC
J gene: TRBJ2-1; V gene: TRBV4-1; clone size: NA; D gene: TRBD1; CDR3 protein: CASSQYFGQGYDEQFF; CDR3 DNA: TGCGCCAGCAGCCAATATTTCGGACAGGGTTACGATGAGCAGTTCTTC
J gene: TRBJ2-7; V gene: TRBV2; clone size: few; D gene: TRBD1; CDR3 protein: CASTIDQGAYEQYF; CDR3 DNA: TGTGCCAGCACTATAGACCAGGGGGCGTACGAGCAGTACTTC
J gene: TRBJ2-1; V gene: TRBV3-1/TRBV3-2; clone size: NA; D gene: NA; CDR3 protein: CASSQALPNEQFF; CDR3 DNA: TGTGCCAGCAGCCAAGCCCTTCCCAATGAGCAGTTCTTC
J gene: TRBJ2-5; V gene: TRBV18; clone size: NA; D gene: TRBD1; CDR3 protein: CASSPDRGKETQYF; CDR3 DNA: TGTGCCAGCTCACCGGACAGGGGTAAAGAGACCCAGTACTTC
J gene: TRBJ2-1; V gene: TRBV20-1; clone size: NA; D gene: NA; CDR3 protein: CSARYYNEQFF; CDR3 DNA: TGCAGTGCTAGATACTACAATGAGCAGTTCTTC
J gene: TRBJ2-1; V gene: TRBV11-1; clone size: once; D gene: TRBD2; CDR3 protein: CASSQPRGGGNEQFF; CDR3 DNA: TGTGCCAGCAGCCAACCCCGGGGCGGGGGCAATGAGCAGTTCTTC
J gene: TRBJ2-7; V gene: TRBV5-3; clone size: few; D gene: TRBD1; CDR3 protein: CARSLEQGQLYEQYF; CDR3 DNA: TGTGCCAGAAGCTTGGAACAGGGACAGCTCTACGAGCAGTACTTC
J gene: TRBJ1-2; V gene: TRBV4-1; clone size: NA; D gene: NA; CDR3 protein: CASSQSPVRDWDGYTF; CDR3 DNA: TGCGCCAGCAGCCAATCACCCGTCAGGGATTGGGATGGCTACACCTTC
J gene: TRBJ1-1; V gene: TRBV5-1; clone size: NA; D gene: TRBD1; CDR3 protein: CASSPGRGRGPSAEAFF; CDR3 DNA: TGCGCCAGCAGCCCGGGGCGGGGCAGGGGGCCCAGCGCTGAAGCTTTCTTT
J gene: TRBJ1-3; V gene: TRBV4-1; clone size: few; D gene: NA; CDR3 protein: CASSQGILEGNTIYF; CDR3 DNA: TGCGCCAGCAGCCAAGGGATTCTGGAGGGAAACACCATATATTTT
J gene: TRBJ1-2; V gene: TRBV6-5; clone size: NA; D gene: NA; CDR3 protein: CASLGFAGQHYGYTF; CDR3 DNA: TGTGCCAGCCTGGGATTTGCCGGACAGCACTATGGCTACACCTTC
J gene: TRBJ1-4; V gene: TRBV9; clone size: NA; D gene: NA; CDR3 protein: CASSAGGSGEKLFF; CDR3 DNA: TGTGCCAGCAGCGCGGGGGGGTCTGGAGAAAAACTGTTTTTT
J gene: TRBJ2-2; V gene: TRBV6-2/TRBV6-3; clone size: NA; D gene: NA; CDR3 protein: CASSRPGGAGELFF; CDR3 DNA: TGTGCCAGCAGCCGCCCCGGGGGAGCCGGGGAGCTGTTTTTT
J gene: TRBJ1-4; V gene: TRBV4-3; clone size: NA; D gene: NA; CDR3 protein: CASSQDFGREGEKLFF; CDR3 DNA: TGCGCCAGCAGCCAAGATTTTGGCAGGGAAGGAGAAAAACTGTTTTTT
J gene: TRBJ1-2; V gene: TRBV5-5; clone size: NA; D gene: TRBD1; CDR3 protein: CASGTGNGYGYTF; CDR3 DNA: TGTGCCAGCGGGACAGGGAATGGCTATGGCTACACCTTC
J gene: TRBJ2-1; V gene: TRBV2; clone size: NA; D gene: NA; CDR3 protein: CASRATGPPPKQFF; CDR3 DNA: TGTGCCAGCAGGGCGACAGGACCCCCCCCGAAGCAGTTCTTC
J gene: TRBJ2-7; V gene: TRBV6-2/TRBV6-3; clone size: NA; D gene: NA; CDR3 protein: CASSYEELGYEQYF; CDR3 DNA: TGTGCCAGCAGTTACGAGGAGCTTGGCTACGAGCAGTACTTC
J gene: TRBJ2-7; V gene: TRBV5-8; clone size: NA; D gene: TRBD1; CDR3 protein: CASSSWTGEQYF; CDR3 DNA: TGTGCCAGCAGCTCATGGACAGGAGAGCAGTACTTC
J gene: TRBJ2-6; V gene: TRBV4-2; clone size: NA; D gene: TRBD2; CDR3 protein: CASSLQSPTSGKSSGANVLTF; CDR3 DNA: TGTGCCAGCAGCCTCCAGTCTCCGACTAGCGGAAAAAGCTCTGGGGCCAACGTCCTGACTTTC
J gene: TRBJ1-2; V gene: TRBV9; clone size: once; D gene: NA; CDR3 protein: CASSERLPGDNTHYGYTF; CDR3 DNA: TGTGCCAGCAGCGAGAGGTTACCGGGAGACAACACACACTATGGCTACACCTTC
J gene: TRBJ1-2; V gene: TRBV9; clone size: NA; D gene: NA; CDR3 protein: CASSVGQTDGYTF; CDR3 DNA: TGTGCCAGCAGCGTAGGACAGACGGATGGCTACACCTTC
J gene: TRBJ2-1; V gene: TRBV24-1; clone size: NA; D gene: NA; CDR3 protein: CATSDTGRWQFF; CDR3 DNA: TGTGCCACCAGTGACACAGGTCGGTGGCAGTTCTTC
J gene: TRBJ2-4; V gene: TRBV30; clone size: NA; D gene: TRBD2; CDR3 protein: CAWSGLAGLAKNIQYF; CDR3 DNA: TGTGCCTGGAGTGGTCTAGCGGGGTTAGCCAAAAACATTCAGTACTTC
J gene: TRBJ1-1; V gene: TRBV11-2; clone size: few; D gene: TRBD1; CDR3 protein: CASSIDRDTEAFF; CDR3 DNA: TGTGCCAGCAGCATAGACAGGGACACTGAAGCTTTCTTT
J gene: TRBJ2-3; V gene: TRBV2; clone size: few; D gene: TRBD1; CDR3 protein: CASRETGGLGTDTQYF; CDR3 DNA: TGTGCCAGCAGAGAAACAGGGGGCCTCGGGACAGATACGCAGTATTTT
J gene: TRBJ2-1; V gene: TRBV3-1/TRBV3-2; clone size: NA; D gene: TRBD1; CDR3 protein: CASSQGQGPLQFF; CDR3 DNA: TGTGCCAGCAGCCAGGGACAGGGCCCTCTCCAGTTCTTC
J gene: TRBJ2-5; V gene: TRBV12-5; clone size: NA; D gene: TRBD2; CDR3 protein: CASALETGGWETQYF; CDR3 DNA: TGTGCTAGTGCCCTGGAGACGGGAGGGTGGGAGACCCAGTACTTC
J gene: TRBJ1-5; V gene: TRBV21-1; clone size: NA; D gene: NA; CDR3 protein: CASSKEGAGSNQPQHF; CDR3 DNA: TGTGCCAGCAGCAAGGAGGGGGCGGGTAGCAATCAGCCCCAGCATTTT
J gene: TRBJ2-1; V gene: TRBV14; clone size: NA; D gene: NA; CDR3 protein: CASSRLWLAQGNEQFF; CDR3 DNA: TGTGCCAGCAGCCGGTTGTGGCTAGCCCAGGGGAATGAGCAGTTCTTC
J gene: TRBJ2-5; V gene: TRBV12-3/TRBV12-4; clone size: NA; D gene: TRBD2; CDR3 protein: CASNLLAGETQYF; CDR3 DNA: TGTGCCAGCAACCTACTAGCGGGAGAGACCCAGTACTTC
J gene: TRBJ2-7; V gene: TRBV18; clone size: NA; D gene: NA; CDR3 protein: CASSPGRAGRRYEQYF; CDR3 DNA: TGTGCCAGCTCACCTGGCCGCGCGGGGAGAAGATACGAGCAGTACTTC
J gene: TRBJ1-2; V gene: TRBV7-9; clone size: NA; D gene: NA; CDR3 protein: CASSSGFYGYTF; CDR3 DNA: TGTGCCAGCAGTTCCGGGTTCTATGGCTACACCTTC
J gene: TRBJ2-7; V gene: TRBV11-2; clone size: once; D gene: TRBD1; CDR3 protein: CASSYGTGSSYEQYF; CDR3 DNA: TGTGCCAGCAGCTACGGGACAGGCAGCTCCTACGAGCAGTACTTC
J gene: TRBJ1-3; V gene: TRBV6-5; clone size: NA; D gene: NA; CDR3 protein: CASSTPREFGNTIYF; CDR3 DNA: TGTGCCAGCAGCACTCCTAGAGAATTTGGAAACACCATATATTTT
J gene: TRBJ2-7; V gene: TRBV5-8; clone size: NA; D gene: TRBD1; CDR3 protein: CASSLTGQGPYEQYF; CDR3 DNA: TGTGCCAGCAGCCTCACGGGACAGGGGCCCTACGAGCAGTACTTC
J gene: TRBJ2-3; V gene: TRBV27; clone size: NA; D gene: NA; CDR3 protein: CASSSRIHADTQYF; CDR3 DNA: TGTGCCAGCAGTTCCCGAATACACGCAGATACGCAGTATTTT
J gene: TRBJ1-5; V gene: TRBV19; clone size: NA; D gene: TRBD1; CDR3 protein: CASSGGDRGLLYQPQHF; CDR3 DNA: TGTGCCAGTAGTGGGGGGGACAGGGGGCTTTTGTATCAGCCCCAGCATTTT
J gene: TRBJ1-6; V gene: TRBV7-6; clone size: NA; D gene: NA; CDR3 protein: CASSLQGIGNSPLHF; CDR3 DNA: TGTGCCAGCAGCTTACAGGGTATTGGGAATTCACCCCTCCACTTT
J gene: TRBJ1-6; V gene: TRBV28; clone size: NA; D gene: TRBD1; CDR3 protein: CASSSGQGNNSPLHF; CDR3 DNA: TGTGCCAGCAGTTCCGGACAGGGGAATAATTCACCCCTCCACTTT
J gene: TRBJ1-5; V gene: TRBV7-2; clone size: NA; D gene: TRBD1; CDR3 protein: CASSPLPGGAGQPQHF; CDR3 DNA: TGTGCCAGCAGCCCACTACCAGGGGGCGCGGGTCAGCCCCAGCATTTT
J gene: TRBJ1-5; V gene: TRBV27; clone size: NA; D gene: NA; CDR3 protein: CASRRGYSNQPQHF; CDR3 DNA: TGTGCCAGCAGACGGGGTTATAGCAATCAGCCCCAGCATTTT
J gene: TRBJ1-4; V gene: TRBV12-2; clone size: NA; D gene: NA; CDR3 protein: CASRLSPGRGGEKLLF; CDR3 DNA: TGTGCAAGTCGCTTATCTCCAGGCAGGGGAGGGGAAAAACTGCTTTTT
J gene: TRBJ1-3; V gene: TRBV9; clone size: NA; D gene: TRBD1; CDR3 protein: CASSGQGSGNTIYF; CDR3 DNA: TGTGCCAGCAGCGGACAGGGTTCTGGAAACACCATATATTTT
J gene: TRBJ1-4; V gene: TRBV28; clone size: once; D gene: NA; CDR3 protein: CASSFPYGGRGEKLLF; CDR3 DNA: TGTGCCAGCAGTTTCCCTTACGGGGGTCGGGGTGAAAAACTGCTTTTT
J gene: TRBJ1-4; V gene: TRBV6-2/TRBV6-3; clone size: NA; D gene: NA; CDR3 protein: CASSYRGGGEKLFF; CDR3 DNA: TGTGCCAGCAGTTACCGGGGAGGCGGTGAAAAACTGTTTTTT
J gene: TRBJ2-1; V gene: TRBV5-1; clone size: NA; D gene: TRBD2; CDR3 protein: CASSPGLALTYNEQFF; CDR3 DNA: TGCGCCAGCAGCCCTGGACTAGCTCTTACCTACAATGAGCAGTTCTTC
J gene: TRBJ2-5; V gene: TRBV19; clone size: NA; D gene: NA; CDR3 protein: CASAVRGAVGETQYF; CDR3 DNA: TGTGCCAGTGCGGTCCGGGGGGCGGTGGGAGAGACCCAGTACTTC
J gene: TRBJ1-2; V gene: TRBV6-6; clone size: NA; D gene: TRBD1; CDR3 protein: CASSSGGNYGYTF; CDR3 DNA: TGTGCCAGCAGTTCAGGGGGAAACTATGGCTACACCTTC
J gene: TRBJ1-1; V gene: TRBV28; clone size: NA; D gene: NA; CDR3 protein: CASSFTGTGSEAFF; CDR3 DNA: TGTGCCAGCAGTTTTACAGGCACAGGCTCTGAAGCTTTCTTT
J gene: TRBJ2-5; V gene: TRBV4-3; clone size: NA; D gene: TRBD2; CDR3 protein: CASSQGTSGWETQYF; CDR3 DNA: TGCGCCAGCAGCCAGGGGACTAGCGGATGGGAGACCCAGTACTTC
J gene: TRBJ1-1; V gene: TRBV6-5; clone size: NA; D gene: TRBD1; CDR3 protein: CASSYGQGWDTEAFF; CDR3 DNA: TGTGCCAGCAGTTACGGACAGGGCTGGGACACTGAAGCTTTCTTT